This TCR beta chain came from a study of Ad26.COV2.S vaccination and SARS-CoV-2 variants (dated by TCRdb to the early 2020s). With respect to the entire study: Vaccine-arm donors came from COV1001, a multicentre, randomized, double-blind, placebo-controlled phase I-IIa trial of Ad26.COV2.S in healthy adults. The specificity and breadth of SARS-CoV-2-reactive T cell receptors after Ad26.COV2.S vaccination were assessed by TCRbeta repertoire sequencing. Investigators did not know the trial group allocation while performing experiments and assessing outcomes. Ad26.COV2.S was administered intramuscularly at a dose of 5x10^10 or 1x10^11 viral particles, either as one shot or as two shots given 56 days apart. A total of 32 samples were included in the TCR-sequenced set, comprising about 20 Ad26.COV2.S vaccine recipients, 5 placebo recipients and 8 SARS-CoV-2 convalescent individuals. Trial participants were randomized into five groups of five: low-dose or high-dose Ad26.COV2.S given once or twice, or placebo on both occasions.

Points the paper makes about the study in general: It was noted by the authors that total T cell responses may have been underestimated by the TCR breadth and depth analyses. Substantial breadth of spike-specific CD8+ and CD4+ T cell responses was reported after vaccination. Non-spike TCR breadth was comparable between vaccine and placebo recipients, consistent with the vaccine containing only spike. The study was not powered for comparison of responses between vaccine doses or regimens. Spike-specific TCR breadth was higher in Ad26.COV2.S recipients than in placebo recipients (P = 0.0014).

The junction carries 11 bases between V and J, which are trimmed by 1 base and 2 bases respectively. Per the germline V gene, SGHTA is the CDR1 and FQGNSA is the CDR2. The CDR3 has 16 amino acids, counting the end cysteine and phenylalanine. The read is trimmed to its CDR3 DNA, 48 bases read in frame from base 1. The sample holds one count of this clone. Its antigen remains unidentified. Per-nucleotide qualities are absent, and no much larger clonotype sits a single base away. The immunoSEQ Assay was the method used to sequence TCRbeta CDR3 regions. After extraction, genomic DNA underwent amplification by bias-controlled multiplex PCR, followed by high-throughput sequencing. On the study's bioinformatics: Collapsing and filtering of sequences were performed to quantify the absolute abundance of each unique TCRbeta CDR3 region. T cell fraction was estimated by normalization of TCRbeta template counts to usable DNA, with usable DNA being measured through amplification of reference genes present in all nucleated cells. Repertoire TCRs were annotated as SARS-CoV-2-specific by exact matching of V gene, CDR3 amino acid sequence and J gene to a known reactive TCR set. The reference SARS-CoV-2 TCR set came from MIRA and was filtered for enrichment in COVID-19-positive ImmuneCODE repertoires, removing public or cross-reactive TCRs. Drawing on the MIRA antigens, annotated TCRs were analysed further at the level of specific ORF or position within ORF. Breadth was defined as annotated unique rearrangements over total unique productive rearrangements; depth was the summed frequency of those rearrangements. Two-sided Wilcoxon rank-sum tests were used to compare TCR breadth between groups. TCRdb re-hosts the immuneACCESS table, in-frame sequences only. Its copies lack some clones; in the studies checked, an unresolved V gene accounts for under half of them, and the cause for the rest is not known. The V and J calls and the clone size are those of that table, but D and trimming were determined from the DNA. The sample profile shows fewer than 600,000 clones; 80% to 90% of them were found once. The biggest ten clones account for 1.7% of the sample.

The treatment or condition label, read with the paper, signifies: around 19 received Ad26.COV2.S at low or high dose, single or two shots; roughly 5 received placebo; per-sample allocation not given. Repertoires of vaccine and placebo recipients were sequenced from samples taken on day 63 after the first injection. Cohort 1b enrolled 25 or so adults aged 18-55 years at a single site in Boston, USA, between 29 July and 7 August 2020. Ad26.COV2.S was a replication-incompetent adenovirus type 26 vector expressing a prefusion-stabilized SARS-CoV-2 spike protein from the original Wuhan strain. This material consisted of peripheral blood, taken in a trial of Ad26.COV2.S vaccine versus placebo. The rearrangement combines TRBV7-2 with TRBJ2-2; the D gene could be TRBD1 or TRBD2, each one agreeing over 5 bases. The receptor was isolated from a person aged 18-60 years who received the Ad26.COV2.S COVID-19 vaccine or a placebo. The CDR3 in this case is CASSLVLGRNTGELFF. In nucleotide form, the sequence is TGTGCCAGCAGCTTAGTGTTGGGACGTAACACCGGGGAGCTGTTTTTT.